This T cell receptor (beta chain) was documented in a study of blood T cell repertoires in COVID-19. Overall study context: Samples came from the United States, Italy and Spain, spanning acute and convalescent COVID-19. T cells, B-cell-depleted T cells, or PBMCs supplied cDNA or gDNA.

CDR1 SEHNR and CDR2 FQNEAQ come from the germline V gene (reference sequence). The CDR3 has 14 amino acids. Deletions cut 2 bases from V and 1 base from J, with 9 bases between. In the authors' methods: Estimation of nucleated cell counts was performed using reference gene primer amplification. This table comes from immunoSEQ multiplex PCR, and its TCRdb copy is limited to in-frame clones, with some not included. The DNA gave D and trimming, while V, J and clone size come from that table. The profile shows about 210,000 clones, around 80% of them singletons. This sequence was found in a man between 50 and 59 years old with active or convalescent COVID-19. The specimen was peripheral blood. This chain joins TRBV7-9 and TRBJ2-7; a possible D gene is TRBD1 (5 bases). CDR3 in DNA: TGTGCCAGCAGCTTAACATCAGGGTCCTACGAGCAGTACTTC. This translates into CASSLTSGSYEQYF.